Listed here are 14 T cell receptor beta chains from one sample, sequenced in a study of technical replicates of blood from several donors. Only in-frame clones appear in the TCRdb table, and some are missing; sequencing was by immunoSEQ multiplex PCR. This sample has roughly 73,000 clones, with roughly 93% found just once. The sequenced material came from T cells isolated from PBMCs. The receptors were gathered from a human donor in good health.

CDR3 amino acids: CASSISLREWTGELFF. CDR3 in DNA: TGTGCCAGTAGTATCTCGCTCAGGGAATGGACCGGGGAGCTGTTTTTT. This chain uses TRBV19 with TRBJ2-2; possibly TRBD1 for D (5 bases). In germline, CDR1 is LNHDA, CDR2 SQIVND (reference sequence). V was trimmed by 3 bases and J by 5 bases, leaving 16 bases between them. The CDR3 contains 16 residues.

The chain employs TRBV10-2 and TRBJ1-2; 7 nucleotides match TRBD1. Germline V gives CDR1 WSHSY, CDR2 SAAADI. The CDR3 loop spans 13 amino acids. Unmatched junction bases numbered 7, after V lost 6 bases and J lost 6 bases. DNA for the CDR3: TGCGCCAGCAGAGACAGGGCCTTTGATGGCTACACCTTC. This translates into CASRDRAFDGYTF.

This sequence joins TRBV5-6 and TRBJ1-2; D unclear. CDR3 length: 14 residues. V gave up 2 bases and J gave up 0 bases, with 8 bases separating them. The germline CDR1 and CDR2 sequences are SGHDT and YYEEEE. DNA for the CDR3: TGTGCCAGCAGCTTCTCAGGCGCTAACTATGGCTACACCTTC. Amino acid sequence: CASSFSGANYGYTF.

The chain combines TRBV5-4 with TRBJ1-3; D remains unclear. The germline CDR1 and CDR2 sequences are SGHNT and YYREEE (reference sequence). The CDR3 has 16 residues. The ends were cut back, 0 bases at V and 1 base at J, with 11 bases in the middle. CDR3 coding DNA: TGTGCCAGCAGCTTGGACGTCGGGAGGTCTGGAAACACCATATATTTT. Its translation is CASSLDVGRSGNTIYF.

The V call is TRBV6-5, the J call TRBJ2-7; D possibly corresponds to TRBD1 (6 bases). This CDR3 has 14 amino acids. The germline gives CDR1 MNHEY, CDR2 SVGAGI. V lost 6 bases to trimming and J lost 2 bases, with 14 bases between them. The CDR3 protein is CASSPDRSTYEQYF. In DNA form, the CDR3 reads TGTGCCAGCAGCCCCGACAGGAGCACCTACGAGCAGTACTTC.

The chain couples TRBV5-1 to TRBJ2-7; 9 bases fit TRBD1. The CDR3 totals 14 residues. The junction had 7 bases not matched to a gene; V was cut back by 4 bases and J by 5 bases. Germline V gene sequence: CDR1 SGHRS, CDR2 YFSETQ. The CDR3 nucleotides are TGCGCCAGCAGCGTGGACAGGGGAGGAGACGAGCAGTACTTC. Translation: CASSVDRGGDEQYF.

V gene TRBV9 combines with J gene TRBJ1-5; possible D gene TRBD1, 6 bases. The CDR3 spans 15 residues. The germline V gene encodes CDR1 SGDLS and CDR2 YYNGEE. The V and J ends lost 3 bases and 3 bases respectively, with 13 bases between them. Written as DNA, the CDR3 is TGTGCCAGCAGCGGGGGGGGGCCAGTCAATCAGCCCCAGCATTTT. Translating gives CASSGGGPVNQPQHF.

V is TRBV7-3 and J is TRBJ2-5; 7 bases are shared with TRBD1. CDR3 length equals 15 residues. The V gene end was trimmed by 5 bases and the J gene end by 4 bases; junction bases not matched to a gene: 10. Germline loops: CDR1 SGHTA, CDR2 FQGTGA. The CDR3 DNA is TGTGCCAGCAGCCTACAGGGGACAACGGGAGAGACCCAGTACTTC. Its translation: CASSLQGTTGETQYF.

The chain joins TRBV4-1 to TRBJ2-3, with a tentative D call TRBD2 (6 bases). The CDR3 runs 15 residues. V lost 6 bases to trimming and J lost 2 bases, with 15 bases between them. Germline V lookup: CDR1 MGHRA, CDR2 YSYEKL. The CDR3 sequence: CASRFGLLNTDTQYF. CDR3 bases: TGCGCCAGCAGGTTCGGACTACTTAACACAGATACGCAGTATTTT.

The chain links TRBV2 to TRBJ2-7; 8 bases map to TRBD1. Per the germline V gene, CDR1 is SNHLY and CDR2 is FYNNEI. V lost 8 bases and J lost 0; bases outside the gene matches: 3. This CDR3 has 13 amino acids. The CDR3: CASGQGSSYEQYF. As DNA, the CDR3 is TGTGCCAGCGGACAGGGAAGCTCCTACGAGCAGTACTTC.

The chain recombines TRBV5-4 with TRBJ2-3; 8 bases match TRBD1. Germline values: CDR1 SGHNT, CDR2 YYREEE (reference sequence). The CDR3 consists of 14 residues. Germline trimming cut 5 bases from V and 1 base from J; bases unmatched to any gene: 3. For the CDR3, the DNA is TGTGCCAGCAGGGCGGGACAGGGCACAGATACGCAGTATTTT. It is translated as CASRAGQGTDTQYF.

This rearrangement joins TRBV7-8 to TRBJ2-7, with TRBD2 matching 13 bases. Germline V gives CDR1 SGHVS, CDR2 FQNEAQ. The CDR3 is 18 residues long. V dropped 3 bases and J dropped 9; count of bases not matched to a gene: 17. CDR3 in DNA: TGTGCCAGCAGCTTCAGGACTAGCGGGGGACCCCCTAAAGGCGCGCAGTACTTC. This gives the protein CASSFRTSGGPPKGAQYF.

This clone came up once. This rearrangement joins TRBV7-9 to TRBJ1-4; D remains unclear. This CDR3 contains 11 residues. V lost 5 bases and J lost 7, with 5 bases in between. Germline CDR1 reads SEHNR; CDR2 reads FQNEAQ (reference sequence). This chain's CDR3 is CASSPSEKLFF. The CDR3 nucleotides are TGTGCCAGCAGCCCGAGTGAAAAACTGTTTTTT.

The chain employs TRBV7-9 and TRBJ2-1, with 14 bases fitting TRBD2. Per the germline V gene, CDR1 is SEHNR and CDR2 is FQNEAQ (reference sequence). The length of the CDR3 is 14 residues. J gave up 6 bases and V 8 bases, and 3 bases lay outside the gene matches. CDR3 sequence: CASVGLAGANEQFF. The DNA for the CDR3 is TGTGCCAGCGTGGGACTAGCGGGAGCCAATGAGCAGTTCTTC.